Following are 17 T cell receptor beta chains from one sample sequenced in a study of blood T cell repertoires in COVID-19. Sequencing was performed with immunoSEQ multiplex PCR; in TCRdb, only in-frame clones are kept and a portion is missing. The table has hundreds of thousands of clones, under 95% seen once. The sample was peripheral blood. The receptors stem from a woman younger than 35 who had recovered from COVID-19.

The chain links TRBV19 to TRBJ1-6; 8 bases agree with TRBD1. J lost 0 bases, V lost 5 bases, and 15 bases had no gene match. This CDR3 spans 20 amino acids. Looked up from germline, CDR1 is LNHDA and CDR2 is SQIVND (reference sequence). The CDR3 DNA sequence: TGTGCCAGTAGTGAAGGCGGACAGGGTCTATCCTTCTCCTATAATTCACCCCTCCACTTT. The encoded protein is CASSEGGQGLSFSYNSPLHF.

The CDR3 bases are TGTGCCAGCAGTTTTTCCAGGAGGGCGGGCACCGGGGAGCTGTTTTTT. Protein: CASSFSRRAGTGELFF. V gene TRBV27 combines with J gene TRBJ2-2; possibly TRBD2 for D (6 bases). Between the trimmed V and J ends, which lost 3 bases and 4 bases, there was a span of 15 bases. Germline CDR1 MNHEY, CDR2 SMNVEV (reference sequence). The length of the CDR3 is 16 residues.

The V and J genes are TRBV5-5 and TRBJ1-2; no clear D. V was cut by 5 bases and J by 4 bases, with 12 bases left in between. Germline CDR1 and CDR2: SGHKS and YYEKEE (reference sequence). This CDR3 contains 13 residues. The CDR3 reads CASSPDSTYGYTF. CDR3 coding DNA: TGTGCCAGCAGTCCGGACTCGACCTATGGCTACACCTTC.

Worth noting for this clone: This specimen includes other DNA sequences encoding the same CDR3. The chain has TRBV9 and TRBJ2-1, with a possible D match to TRBD1 (6 bases). The CDR3 runs to 13 residues. V lost 2 bases to trimming and J lost 4 bases, with 7 bases between them. Germline CDR1 and CDR2: SGDLS and YYNGEE. CDR3: CASSVRGYNEQFF. CDR3 bases: TGTGCCAGCAGCGTTAGGGGGTACAATGAGCAGTTCTTC.

This clone came up a few times. V gene TRBV5-4 combines with J gene TRBJ1-6; TRBD1 matches at 9 bases. The germline V gene encodes CDR1 SGHNT and CDR2 YYREEE (reference sequence). V was clipped by 4 bases and J by 6 bases; unmatched bases: 5. This CDR3 has 15 residues. CDR3: CASSTRGQGNSPLHF. As DNA, the CDR3 is TGTGCCAGCAGCACCAGGGGACAGGGTAATTCACCCCTCCACTTT. The entire variable domain, with the rest obtained from reference TRBV5-4 and TRBJ1-6, is as follows: ETGVTQSPTHLIKTRGQQVTLRCSSQSGHNTVSWYQQALGQGPQFIFQYYREEENGRGNFPPRFSGLQFPNYSSELNVNALELDDSALYLCASSTRGQGNSPLHFGNGTRLTVT.

This clone came up a few times. This chain links TRBV3-1 (or the pseudogene TRBV3-2) with TRBJ2-2, with D hard to call. This CDR3 is built from 15 residues. The V gene lost 1 base and the J gene lost 0 bases, with 6 bases spanning the gap. Germline V gene lookup returns CDR1 LGHDT and CDR2 YNNKEL (reference sequence). CDR3 amino acids: CASSQVGANTGELFF. CDR3 bases: TGTGCCAGCAGCCAAGTGGGCGCGAACACCGGGGAGCTGTTTTTT.

The chain has TRBV19 and TRBJ2-7; TRBD2 agrees at 13 bases. The germline V gene encodes CDR1 LNHDA and CDR2 SQIVND (reference sequence). V shed 4 bases and J 0 bases; nucleotides not matched to a gene: 0. There are 15 residues in the CDR3. CDR3 in amino acids: CASSRTSGSSYEQYV. Written as DNA, the CDR3 is TGTGCCAGTAGTAGGACTAGCGGGAGCTCCTACGAGCAGTACGTC.

The chain uses TRBV29-1 and TRBJ1-1; D possibly corresponds to TRBD1 (5 bases). Germline V gene sequence: CDR1 SQVTM, CDR2 ANQGSEA. Trimming removed 7 bases at V and 1 base at J, with 16 bases between. The length of the CDR3 is 14 residues. CDR3 residues: CSAKPGLRNTEAFF. In DNA, the CDR3 is TGCAGCGCAAAGCCGGGACTCAGGAACACTGAAGCTTTCTTT.

The J gene is TRBJ2-2, the V gene TRBV5-1, with D perhaps matching TRBD2 (5 bases). Germline V lookup: CDR1 SGHRS, CDR2 YFSETQ. The CDR3 extends over 13 amino acids. V was trimmed by 6 bases and J by 6 bases, leaving 12 bases between them. The CDR3 region is CASTAPGSGELFF. DNA for the CDR3: TGCGCCAGCACCGCCCCGGGATCCGGGGAGCTGTTTTTT.

The rearrangement joins TRBV24-1 to TRBJ2-7; 9 positions match TRBD2. CDR1 and CDR2 from the germline V gene are KGHDR and SFDVKD. There are 14 residues in the CDR3. Losses at the gene ends were 4 bases for V and 4 bases for J; bases not matched to a gene: 4. CDR3 in DNA: TGTGCCACCAGTGAACTGACTAGCGGATACGAGCAGTACGTC. Residues: CATSELTSGYEQYV.

This sequence joins TRBV9 and TRBJ1-1; TRBD1 agrees at 7 bases. CDR1 and CDR2 (germline): SGDLS, YYNGEE. There are 13 residues in the CDR3. With V trimmed by 2 bases and J by 8 bases, 6 bases remained unmatched. The DNA of the CDR3 is TGTGCCAGCAGCGTGAGGACAGGTGGCGAAGCTTTCTTT. Translating it yields CASSVRTGGEAFF.

The chain uses TRBV11-2 and TRBJ2-3, with TRBD2 matching over 8 bases. The germline gives CDR1 SGHAT, CDR2 FQNNGV. J was trimmed by 2 bases and V by 3 bases; bases with no gene match: 13. CDR3 length: 18 amino acids. In nucleotides, the CDR3 is TGTGCCAGCAGCTTGGGAATAGCGGGGTCTGGGTTCACAGATACGCAGTATTTT. Protein product: CASSLGIAGSGFTDTQYF.

The chain is built from TRBV27 and TRBJ1-2, with D uncertain. Germline V lookup: CDR1 MNHEY, CDR2 SMNVEV (reference sequence). The CDR3 runs to 13 residues. The V end lost 0 bases, the J end lost 6 bases, and 8 bases lay between the germline ends. The CDR3 DNA reads TGTGCCAGCAGTTTATCTGGGAGCAATGGCTACACCTTC. Translation gives CASSLSGSNGYTF.

The chain carries TRBV30 and TRBJ1-2, with unresolved D. V lost 0 bases, J lost 4 bases, and 12 bases lay in between. This CDR3 contains 14 residues. Germline loops: CDR1 GTSNPN, CDR2 SVGIG (reference sequence). The CDR3, as DNA: TGTGCCTGGAGTGTATCCTCAGTTCCCTATGGCTACACCTTC. Its protein is CAWSVSSVPYGYTF.

The gene calls are TRBV12-5 and TRBJ2-1; 7 bases fit TRBD1. J was trimmed by 5 bases and V by 0 bases; bases with no gene match: 7. The CDR3 contains 16 residues. Germline V gene data show CDR1 as LGHNT and CDR2 as FRNRAP. CDR3 DNA: TGTGCTAGTGGTTTGGTACAGGGGTTTGGGGACAATGAGCAGTTCTTC. It codes for CASGLVQGFGDNEQFF.

The J gene is TRBJ1-5, the V gene TRBV18; a weak D match, TRBD1 (5 bases). Germline V lookup: CDR1 KGHSH, CDR2 LQKENI. The CDR3 is 14 residues long. V gave up 10 bases and J gave up 6 bases, with 19 bases separating them. This CDR3 is CATRSDKEGQPQHF. The CDR3 nucleotides read TGTGCCACCAGGTCGGACAAGGAGGGTCAGCCCCAGCATTTT.

The genes are TRBV10-3 and TRBJ2-1; perhaps TRBD1 as D (6 bases). CDR3 size: 15 residues. V shed 2 bases and J shed 7 bases, with 15 bases lying between them. CDR1 is ENHRY and CDR2 is SYGVKD in the germline V gene. The CDR3 DNA follows: TGTGCCATCAGTGAGCCGGACAGCGCCGCTAATGAGCAGTTCTTC. Its translation: CAISEPDSAANEQFF.